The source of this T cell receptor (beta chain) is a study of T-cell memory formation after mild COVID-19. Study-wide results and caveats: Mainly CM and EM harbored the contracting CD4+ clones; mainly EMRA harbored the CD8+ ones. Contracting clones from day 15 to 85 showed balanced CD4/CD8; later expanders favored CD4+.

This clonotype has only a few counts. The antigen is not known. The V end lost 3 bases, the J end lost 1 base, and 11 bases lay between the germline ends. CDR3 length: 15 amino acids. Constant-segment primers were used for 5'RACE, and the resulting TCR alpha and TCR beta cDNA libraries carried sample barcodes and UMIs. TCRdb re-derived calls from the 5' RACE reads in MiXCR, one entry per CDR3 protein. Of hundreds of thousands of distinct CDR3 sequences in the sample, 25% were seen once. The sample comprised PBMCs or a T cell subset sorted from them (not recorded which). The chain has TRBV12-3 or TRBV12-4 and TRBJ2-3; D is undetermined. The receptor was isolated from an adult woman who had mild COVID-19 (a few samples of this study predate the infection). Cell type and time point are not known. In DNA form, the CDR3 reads TGTGCCAGCAGTTTCCAACCCCCTGGCACAGATACGCAGTATTTT. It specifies CASSFQPPGTDTQYF.